This T cell receptor beta chain was recovered during a study of shared clonotypes between healthy human individuals. The germline V gene has CDR1 SGDLS and CDR2 YYNGEE. This CDR3 comprises 14 residues. Between the trimmed V and J ends, which lost 4 bases and 5 bases, there was a span of 13 bases. Produced via immunoSEQ multiplex PCR; TCRdb's table is partial and in-frame only. The sample records a few million clones, approximately 94% being singletons. This TCR derives from a man younger than 35 in good health. Sequenced: naive CD4+ T cells sorted from blood. Documented subset: CD45RA+ positively selected. The V and J genes are TRBV9 and TRBJ2-1; D is uncertain. The CDR3 coding sequence is TGTGCCAGCAGCACCCCGATGGGGAACAATGAGCAGTTCTTC. Translating it yields CASSTPMGNNEQFF.